One and the same sample provided the 27 T cell receptor beta chains below, sequenced in a study of CD8+ T cells in alopecia areata. The treatment was: oral pan-JAK inhibitor, 5-10 mg twice daily. cDNA prepared by RNA extraction and subsequent reverse transcription served as the template for sequencing. Using immunoSEQ multiplex PCR, the repertoire was profiled, and TCRdb retains in-frame clones only, with some absent. This table holds roughly 220,000 clones, more than 60% found once. The starting material was CD4+ T cells sorted from blood, obtained around week 44, from a patient treated with tofacitinib. These receptors came from a human donor with alopecia areata.

This clone was detected many times. This chain joins TRBV4-3 and TRBJ2-1; D gene ambiguous. CDR1 is LGHNA, CDR2 YSLEER, per germline. Trimming took 0 bases from V and 8 from J, leaving 26 bases between them. The CDR3 contains 19 residues. The CDR3 here is CASSQEAPAQRSPADEQFF. The DNA for the CDR3 is TGCGCCAGCAGCCAAGAAGCCCCCGCCCAACGATCTCCAGCCGATGAGCAGTTCTTC.

J is TRBJ2-1 and V is TRBV7-9; TRBD2 matches at 11 bases. The CDR3 contains 18 residues. V was pared by 4 bases and J by 5 bases, with 13 bases of the junction left unmatched. The germline V gene encodes CDR1 SEHNR and CDR2 FQNEAQ (reference sequence). CDR3 region: CASSSNTLTSGRNNEQFF. The DNA of the CDR3 is TGTGCCAGCAGCTCAAACACCCTCACTAGCGGGAGAAACAATGAGCAGTTCTTC.

This clone was observed a single time. This chain links TRBV29-1 with TRBJ2-7, with D unclear. The CDR3 consists of 12 residues. Germline V lookup: CDR1 SQVTM, CDR2 ANQGSEA. Trimming shortened V by 7 bases and J by 4 bases, and 14 bases separated the two germline ends. The CDR3, as DNA: TGCAGCGCCCCAACCCCAAGATACGAGCAGTACTTC. Its translation: CSAPTPRYEQYF.

The V call is TRBV5-1, the J call TRBJ1-3, with D hard to call. CDR1 and CDR2 from the germline V gene are SGHRS and YFSETQ. The V gene lost 0 bases and the J gene lost 4 bases, with 2 bases spanning the gap. The CDR3 extends over 12 amino acids. The CDR3 DNA sequence: TGCGCCAGCAGCTTGGCGGGAAACACCATATATTTT. This gives the protein CASSLAGNTIYF.

The V gene is TRBV6-5, the J gene TRBJ2-4; 7 bases agree with TRBD1. This CDR3 region has 14 residues. V gave up 7 bases and J gave up 8 bases; unmatched junction bases: 11. CDR1 and CDR2 (germline): MNHEY, SVGAGI. CDR3 DNA: TGTGCCAGCACGGGTAACAGGGGAAGGGACATTCAGTACTTC. Protein product: CASTGNRGRDIQYF.

The V gene is TRBV4-3, the J gene TRBJ1-1, with a possible D match to TRBD1 (5 bases). The CDR3 loop spans 17 amino acids. Trimming took 0 bases from V and 1 from J, leaving 15 bases between them. Germline-derived CDR1 and CDR2 are LGHNA and YSLEER. CDR3 DNA sequence: TGCGCCAGCAGCCAAGATATTGTGGGACTAAAGAACACTGAAGCTTTCTTT. This gives the protein CASSQDIVGLKNTEAFF.

The chain combines TRBV5-6 with TRBJ2-2, with TRBD1 matching 11 bases. Germline V gene data show CDR1 as SGHDT and CDR2 as YYEEEE. The CDR3 consists of 15 residues. V gave up 5 bases and J gave up 1 base; unmatched junction bases: 1. CDR3 coding DNA: TGTGCCAGCAGTGGGACAGGGGGGAACACCGGGGAGCTGTTTTTT. Protein: CASSGTGGNTGELFF. Drawing the rest from reference TRBV5-6 and TRBJ2-2, the complete variable domain is DAGVTQSPTHLIKTRGQQVTLRCSPKSGHDTVSWYQQALGQGPQFIFQYYEEEERQRGNFPDRFSGHQFPNYSSELNVNALLLGDSALYLCASSGTGGNTGELFFGEGSRLTVL.

This clone was seen a few times. The chain combines TRBV9 with TRBJ2-2; D is undetermined. The germline gives CDR1 SGDLS, CDR2 YYNGEE. Trimming removed 6 bases at V and 1 base at J, with 16 bases between. The CDR3 sequence is 16 residues long. The CDR3: CASNTERLENTGELFF. The CDR3 DNA is TGTGCCAGCAATACCGAACGGCTCGAGAACACCGGGGAGCTGTTTTTT.

This chain links TRBV7-2 with TRBJ2-1, with 8 bases that match TRBD2. The germline V gene has CDR1 SGHTA and CDR2 FQGNSA. The junction had 10 bases not matched to a gene; V was cut back by 2 bases and J by 7 bases. The length of the CDR3 is 16 residues. The CDR3 sequence: CASSLQAGVVSNEQFF. The CDR3 DNA sequence: TGTGCCAGCAGCTTACAAGCGGGGGTGGTTTCGAATGAGCAGTTCTTC.

The chain is built from TRBV10-3 and TRBJ2-7; D gene unclear. The germline CDR1 and CDR2 sequences are ENHRY and SYGVKD. Between the trimmed V and J ends, which lost 1 base and 3 bases, there was a span of 10 bases. There are 14 residues in the CDR3. CDR3: CAISEFELLYEQYF. DNA of the CDR3: TGTGCCATCAGTGAGTTTGAACTGCTCTACGAGCAGTACTTC.

This chain links TRBV5-6 with TRBJ2-3, with D possibly TRBD2 on 5 matching bases. V shed 6 bases and J shed 5 bases, with 22 bases lying between them. The germline CDR1 and CDR2 sequences are SGHDT and YYEEEE. The CDR3 is made up of 16 amino acids. CDR3 DNA: TGTGCCAGCACCCCCCTAGCTGGTGGTAAGGGAGATACGCAGTATTTT. Amino acid sequence: CASTPLAGGKGDTQYF.

V usage is TRBV29-1 and J usage is TRBJ1-1; TRBD1 might be the D (6 bases). With 6 bases removed from V and 2 bases from J, the gap between germline ends came to 16 bases. The germline gives CDR1 SQVTM, CDR2 ANQGSEA. This CDR3 has 14 amino acids. The CDR3 spells CSVATGTLNTEAFF. Written as DNA, the CDR3 is TGCAGCGTCGCAACCGGGACACTTAACACTGAAGCTTTCTTT.

The J gene is TRBJ1-5, the V gene TRBV25-1, with unresolved D. This CDR3 spans 15 amino acids. The V end was cut by 1 base, the J end by 5 bases, with 12 bases between. Germline V lookup: CDR1 MGHDK, CDR2 SYGVNS. The CDR3 DNA follows: TGTGCCAGCAGTGAATTAGATGGCAACCATCAGCCCCAGCATTTT. Its translation: CASSELDGNHQPQHF.

This rearrangement joins TRBV6-5 to TRBJ1-2; tentatively, D is TRBD1 (5 bases). The CDR3 covers 12 residues. Trimming removed 5 bases from V and 8 bases from J, with 12 bases in between. CDR1 is MNHEY and CDR2 is SVGAGI in the germline V gene. The CDR3: CASSLRGDGYTF. DNA for the CDR3: TGTGCCAGCAGTCTGCGGGGCGACGGCTACACCTTC.

V usage is TRBV30 and J usage is TRBJ2-5; D gene uncertain. Germline V gene data show CDR1 as GTSNPN and CDR2 as SVGIG (reference sequence). Trimming took off 2 bases at V and 5 bases at J, with 12 bases between the two ends. CDR3 size: 13 residues. CDR3 bases: TGTGCCTGGAGTACACCCCCTCGGGAGACCCAGTACTTC. Amino acid sequence: CAWSTPPRETQYF.

The chain employs TRBV15 and TRBJ1-1, with D maybe TRBD1 (5 bases). V lost 3 bases, J lost 1 base, and 15 bases lay in between. The CDR3 is made up of 16 amino acids. Germline CDR1 LNHNV, CDR2 YYDKDF (reference sequence). The CDR3 protein is CATSRTGRTSNTEAFF. The CDR3 region has the DNA TGTGCCACCAGCAGGACGGGACGGACCTCGAACACTGAAGCTTTCTTT.

The V and J genes are TRBV7-9 and TRBJ2-5; TRBD1 is a possible D gene (5 bases). Germline V lookup: CDR1 SEHNR, CDR2 FQNEAQ (reference sequence). The CDR3 sequence is 15 residues long. Trimming pared 5 bases from V and 1 base from J, leaving 14 bases between. The CDR3 coding sequence is TGTGCCAGCAGCCTCTTAAGGGGCGTCCAAGAGACCCAGTACTTC. Translating it yields CASSLLRGVQETQYF. The entire variable domain, with the rest obtained from reference TRBV7-9 and TRBJ2-5, is as follows: DTGVSQNPRHKITKRGQNVTFRCDPISEHNRLYWYRQTLGQGPEFLTYFQNEAQLEKSRLLSDRFSAERPKGSFSTLEIQRTEQGDSAMYLCASSLLRGVQETQYFGPGTRLLVL.

This clone was picked up a small number of times. The DNA for the CDR3 is TGCAGCTCCCGGGTGGGGTTCGGTGAGCAGTTCTTC. Translated, it gives CSSRVGFGEQFF. The chain links TRBV29-1 to TRBJ2-1; D not certain. The length of the CDR3 is 12 residues. V lost 8 bases, J lost 9 bases, and 17 bases lay in between. In germline, CDR1 is SQVTM, CDR2 ANQGSEA.

V and J are TRBV9 and TRBJ1-6; 8 bases fit TRBD1. CDR1 and CDR2 from the germline V gene are SGDLS and YYNGEE. The CDR3 is 15 amino acids. J gave up 3 bases and V 3 bases, and 2 bases lay outside the gene matches. The CDR3 bases are TGTGCCAGCAGCGGGACAGGGAGCTATAATTCACCCCTCCACTTT. It codes for CASSGTGSYNSPLHF.

V and J are TRBV4-1 and TRBJ1-2; 7 bases agree with TRBD1. This CDR3 has 15 residues. After removal of 7 bases from V and 3 bases from J, the junction contained 11 bases not matched to a gene. Germline V CDR1 and CDR2: MGHRA, YSYEKL. The CDR3 spells CASTERQGGDYGYTF. The CDR3 DNA is TGCGCCAGCACAGAGAGACAGGGTGGGGACTATGGCTACACCTTC.

The rearrangement uses TRBV5-1 and TRBJ2-6; D gene uncertain. V lost 2 bases to trimming and J lost 1 base, with 13 bases between them. This CDR3 spans 17 amino acids. From germline, CDR1 is SGHRS and CDR2 YFSETQ. CDR3 DNA sequence: TGCGCCAGCAGCTTCTCTACATCCTCATCTGGGGCCAACGTCCTGACTTTC. Residues: CASSFSTSSSGANVLTF.

This sequence joins TRBV7-9 and TRBJ1-5; weak D call: TRBD1 (5 bases). V was pared by 4 bases and J by 5 bases, with 15 bases between. The CDR3 is made up of 15 amino acids. Looked up from germline, CDR1 is SEHNR and CDR2 is FQNEAQ (reference sequence). The CDR3: CASSSGTPGYQPQHF. CDR3 in DNA: TGTGCCAGCAGCTCCGGGACTCCAGGGTATCAGCCCCAGCATTTT.

This chain connects TRBV29-1 to TRBJ2-5, with 7 bases fitting TRBD1. V was clipped by 6 bases and J by 1 base; unmatched bases: 8. The CDR3 totals 14 residues. Germline CDR1 SQVTM, CDR2 ANQGSEA. In DNA form, the CDR3 reads TGCAGCGTCGCCCGAGGACAGGTCCAAGAGACCCAGTACTTC. This translates into CSVARGQVQETQYF.

V usage is TRBV15 and J usage is TRBJ1-3, with a tentative D call TRBD1 (5 bases). With 2 bases removed from V and 0 bases from J, the gap between germline ends came to 14 bases. Germline-derived CDR1 and CDR2 are LNHNV and YYDKDF (reference sequence). This CDR3 is 17 amino acids long. The CDR3: CATSRSRRQSSGNTIYF. DNA of the CDR3: TGTGCCACCAGCAGATCGAGGCGACAGAGCTCTGGAAACACCATATATTTT.

The rearrangement links TRBV2 to TRBJ1-1, with D unclear. The CDR3 covers 14 residues. Germline lookup yields CDR1 SNHLY and CDR2 FYNNEI. Trimming took off 8 bases at V and 0 bases at J, with 13 bases between the two ends. The CDR3, as DNA: TGTGCCAGCCGTCGGTTAGATATGAACACTGAAGCTTTCTTT. As protein: CASRRLDMNTEAFF.

This sequence joins TRBV18 and TRBJ2-3; D call uncertain. Trimming stripped 0 bases from V and 2 bases from J, with 12 bases between. The CDR3 length is 16 residues. Germline assignment: CDR1 KGHSH and CDR2 LQKENI. DNA of the CDR3: TGTGCCAGCTCACCACCTGTCCATGGGAACACAGATACGCAGTATTTT. The encoded protein is CASSPPVHGNTDTQYF.

This clone was seen once. This chain uses TRBV29-1 with TRBJ1-4, with D possibly matching TRBD1 (6 bases). The CDR3 sequence is 12 residues long. Germline V gives CDR1 SQVTM, CDR2 ANQGSEA. Trimming took 3 bases from V and 11 from J, leaving 13 bases between them. The CDR3 is CSVDLGASKLFF. The CDR3 nucleotides read TGCAGCGTTGATTTGGGGGCATCGAAACTGTTTTTT.